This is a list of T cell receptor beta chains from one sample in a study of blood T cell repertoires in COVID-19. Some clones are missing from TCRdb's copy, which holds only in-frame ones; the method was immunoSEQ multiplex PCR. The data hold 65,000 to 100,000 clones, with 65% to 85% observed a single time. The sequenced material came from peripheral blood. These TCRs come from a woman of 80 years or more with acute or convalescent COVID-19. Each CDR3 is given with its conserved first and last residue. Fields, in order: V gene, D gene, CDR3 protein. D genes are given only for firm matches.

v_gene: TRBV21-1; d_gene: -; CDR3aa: CASSTRCWTGTGNTIYF
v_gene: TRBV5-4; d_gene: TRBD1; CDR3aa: CARSLGGTGGTYEQYF
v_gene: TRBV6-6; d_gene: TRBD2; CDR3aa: CASTGLAGAGELFF
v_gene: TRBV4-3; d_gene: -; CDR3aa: CASSQDMRGTYEQYF
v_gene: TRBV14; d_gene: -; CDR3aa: CASSSATVYEQYF
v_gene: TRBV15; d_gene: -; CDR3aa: CATSRDFLGGGTNYGCTF
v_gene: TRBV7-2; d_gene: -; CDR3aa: CASSRWGQGGNTGELFF
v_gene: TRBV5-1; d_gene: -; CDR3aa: CASSRGTNTGELFF
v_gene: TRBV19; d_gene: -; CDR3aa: CASNGAGSLLGHF
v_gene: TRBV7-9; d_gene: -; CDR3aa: CASSLVRIRAGTEAFF
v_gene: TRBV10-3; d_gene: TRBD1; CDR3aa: CAISEDRGKAFF
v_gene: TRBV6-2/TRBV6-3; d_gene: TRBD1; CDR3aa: CASSYSGTGGRLYEQYF
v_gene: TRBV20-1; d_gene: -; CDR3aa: CSASLPGGGYNQPQHF
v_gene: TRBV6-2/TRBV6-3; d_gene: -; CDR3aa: CASSSGGTGSYGYTF
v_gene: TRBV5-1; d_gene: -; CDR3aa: CASRPTGIRVGYTF
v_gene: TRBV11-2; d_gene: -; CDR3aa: CASSSFVGLVETQYF
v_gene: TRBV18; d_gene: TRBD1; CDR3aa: CASSPTPPGGAGTEAFF